This record covers a single TCR beta chain. This clone appeared once. Its recognized antigen is unknown. No clone much larger than this one lies a single base away; base qualities are absent. The CDR3 holds 14 amino acids from the cysteine to the phenylalanine. CDR3 DNA only is kept here, 42 bases in frame from base 1. The germline V gene (reference sequence) yields MNHNY for CDR1 and SVGAGI for CDR2. V loses 2 bases at its end and J loses 4 bases; junction bases beyond the gene matches: 4. The data belong to a study of OX40 agonist ivuxolimab in advanced cancers. Context from the whole study: The costimulatory receptor OX40 (CD134) was targeted by ivuxolimab, a fully human IgG2 agonistic monoclonal antibody. Intravenous ivuxolimab was administered to patients every 2 weeks at six dose levels: 0.01, 0.1, 0.3, 1.5, 3 and 10 mg/kg. Among the 50 to 55 dose-escalation patients, approximately 20 had hepatocellular carcinoma, about 15 melanoma, 9 renal cell carcinoma and 9 head and neck cancer. In the dose-escalation cohort, 82.7% of patients were male, and the mean age was around 60 years, with a range of 23 to 79. Patients were allowed to have had prior anti-PD-1, anti-PD-L1 or anti-CTLA-4 therapy, and approximately 39% of the dose-escalation patients had been treated with checkpoint inhibitors. Partial responses occurred in three dose-escalation patients: two with cutaneous melanoma and one with hepatocellular carcinoma. The purpose of peripheral TCRbeta sequencing was to test whether ivuxolimab changed TCR sequence diversity and led to clonal T-cell expansion. The paper covers the monotherapy dose-escalation part of the phase I ivuxolimab trial, which included N ≈ 50 patients.

The trial excluded patients who had a history of autoimmune disease or were on systemic immunosuppression. Peripheral blood for TCR sequencing was drawn from every dose cohort at baseline, at cycle 4 day 1 and at cycle 7 day 1. Samples were obtained from an open-label, multicenter, first-in-human phase I dose-escalation trial of ivuxolimab. Adults with locally advanced or metastatic melanoma, renal cell, hepatocellular, or head and neck squamous cell carcinoma were enrolled in the trial. Before TCR sequencing, CD4+ T cells and CD8+ T cells were sorted from peripheral blood as separate populations. Broader findings and caveats from the paper: In partial responders in the 0.1-3.0 mg/kg groups, normalized peripheral clonal expansion was found to be among the lowest, especially among CD8+ T cells. After ivuxolimab, more expanded clones were found on average in CD8+ T cells than in CD4+ T cells. Antigen specificity was not determined for the clonally expanded peripheral T cells. At doses of 0.1 to 3.0 mg/kg, clonal expansion of both CD4+ and CD8+ T cells in blood was seen between baseline and week 6. Low levels of normalized T-cell clonal expansion were also shown by some nonresponding patients.

For sequencing of the TCRbeta CDR3 region, genomic DNA was extracted from the sorted cells. The immunoSEQ Assay was used to sequence the TCRbeta CDR3 regions. TCRdb retrieved this table from immuneACCESS and kept in-frame rearrangements only. Not all clones are present; in checked studies, unresolved V genes account for under half, and no reason is known for the remainder. This sample comprises about 130,000 clones, approximately 94% of them detected only once. The ten largest make up approximately 0.93% of the sample. This sequence originates from an adult with an advanced solid tumor such as melanoma, head and neck, liver or kidney cancer. The receptor chain draws on TRBV6-6 and TRBJ1-1; 7 central bases correspond to TRBD1. The source was CD4+ or CD8+ T cells sorted from blood, collected in a trial of the OX40 agonist ivuxolimab. The CDR3 protein sequence reads: CASSYLDRATEAFF. The nucleotides are TGTGCCAGCAGTTACCTAGACAGGGCCACTGAAGCTTTCTTT.